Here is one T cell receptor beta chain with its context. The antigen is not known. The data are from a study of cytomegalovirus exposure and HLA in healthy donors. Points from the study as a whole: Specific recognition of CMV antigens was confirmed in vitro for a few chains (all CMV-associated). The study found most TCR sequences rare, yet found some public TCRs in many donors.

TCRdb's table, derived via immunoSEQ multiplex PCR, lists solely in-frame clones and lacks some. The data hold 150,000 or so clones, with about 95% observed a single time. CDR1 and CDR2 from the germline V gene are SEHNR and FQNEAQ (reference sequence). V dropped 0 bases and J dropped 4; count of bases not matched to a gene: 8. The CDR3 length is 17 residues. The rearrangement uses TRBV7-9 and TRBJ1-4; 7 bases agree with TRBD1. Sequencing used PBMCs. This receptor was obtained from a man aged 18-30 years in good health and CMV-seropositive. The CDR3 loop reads CASSLALGDRVNEKLFF. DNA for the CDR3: TGTGCCAGCAGCTTAGCGTTAGGAGACAGGGTTAATGAAAAACTGTTTTTT.